The 29 T cell receptor beta chains given below trace back to one sample, sequenced in a study of metastatic and nonmetastatic thyroid tumors. Through MiXCR, TCRdb re-clonotyped the PCR reads. The sample carries about 5,900 clones, more than 30% recorded once. No patient had received any treatment before thyroid surgery. Sequencing input: adjacent normal tissue. These receptors came from a male donor with papillary thyroid cancer or a benign thyroid nodule (not recorded which). Some clones in this sample may be carry-over from other donors' samples.

The rearrangement joins TRBV30 to TRBJ2-4; D not resolved. Germline V gene sequence: CDR1 GTSNPN, CDR2 SVGIG (reference sequence). The V end lost 1 base, the J end lost 6 bases, and 7 bases lay between the germline ends. The CDR3 is 12 residues long. CDR3 DNA: TGTGCCTGGAGTGACGGCGGAAACATTCAGTACTTC. Its translation: CAWSDGGNIQYF.

The chain joins TRBV6-5 to TRBJ2-7, with 8 bases that match TRBD1. Germline V gives CDR1 MNHEY, CDR2 SVGAGI. CDR3 length: 18 amino acids. The V segment lost 2 bases and the J segment 7 bases; nucleotides outside the gene matches: 19. This CDR3 reads CASSYQSGPGQGQGEQYF. In DNA, the CDR3 is TGTGCCAGCAGTTACCAGAGCGGCCCCGGACAGGGTCAGGGGGAGCAGTACTTC.

This clone was found a few times. V is TRBV28 and J is TRBJ2-7; 7 positions agree with TRBD1. Unmatched junction bases numbered 13, after V lost 1 base and J lost 4 bases. The CDR3 has 17 residues. Germline V gene sequence: CDR1 MDHEN, CDR2 SYDVKM. The CDR3 region is CASSLLGSGRGKYEQYF. CDR3 coding DNA: TGTGCCAGCAGTTTATTGGGGTCGGGCAGGGGGAAATACGAGCAGTACTTC.

This clone was counted ten times or more. A read error may produce the germline difference seen at one junction end. This sequence joins TRBV6-4 and TRBJ2-1, with 11 bases matching TRBD2. The germline CDR1 and CDR2 sequences are MRHNA and SNTAGT. This CDR3 is built from 15 residues. CDR3 sequence reads: CASSDSSGGAHEQSF. The DNA for the CDR3 is TGTGCCAGCAGTGACTCTAGCGGGGGGGCCCATGAGCAGTCCTTC.

This chain uses TRBV5-1 with TRBJ2-6, with D possibly matching TRBD1 (5 bases). Germline values: CDR1 SGHRS, CDR2 YFSETQ. V lost 2 bases and J 2 bases, leaving 5 bases between the germline ends. The CDR3 consists of 14 residues. CDR3 loop: CASSLGAGANVLTF. As DNA, the CDR3 is TGCGCCAGCAGCTTAGGGGCTGGGGCCAACGTCCTGACTTTC.

The genes are TRBV25-1 and TRBJ2-3; 8 bases line up with TRBD1. V gave up 4 bases and J gave up 3 bases; unmatched junction bases: 9. CDR1 is MGHDK and CDR2 is SYGVNS in the germline V gene. The CDR3 sequence is 16 residues long. The DNA of the CDR3 is TGTGCCAGCAGTGCCCCCGGGACAGGAGGGACAGATACGCAGTATTTT. This gives the protein CASSAPGTGGTDTQYF. Drawing the rest from reference TRBV25-1 and TRBJ2-3, the complete variable domain is EADIYQTPRYLVIGTGKKITLECSQTMGHDKMYWYQQDPGMELHLIHYSYGVNSTEKGDLSSESTVSRIRTEHFPLTLESARPSHTSQYLCASSAPGTGGTDTQYFGPGTRLTVL.

Concerning this clone itself: This sample also contains other DNA sequences that code for the same CDR3. The chain employs TRBV20-1 and TRBJ2-6; D not resolved. Trimming took off 6 bases at V and 1 base at J, with 4 bases between the two ends. The CDR3 totals 12 residues. Germline CDR1 DFQATT, CDR2 SNEGSKA (reference sequence). In nucleotides, the CDR3 is TGCAGTGCCGGTTCTGGGGCCAACGTCCTGACTTTC. Translating it yields CSAGSGANVLTF.

This clone has more than one count but fewer than ten. The CDR3 carries no conserved terminal phenylalanine or tryptophan, so it likely arises from a read error. The DNA is omitted, as the CDR3 cannot be located on it reliably, and the CDR3 follows TCRdb's listing. CDR3: CASSGYGGTPPVH. V usage is TRBV28 and J usage is TRBJ2-7; the D call in the table, TRBD2, was not verified against the DNA. Germline-derived CDR1 and CDR2 are MDHEN and SYDVKM. The CDR3 contains 13 residues when both ends are counted.

This sequence joins TRBV11-2 and TRBJ2-7, with 7 positions matching TRBD2. V lost 0 bases and J lost 3; bases outside the gene matches: 17. Germline CDR1 is SGHAT and CDR2 is FQNNGV. The CDR3 covers 19 residues. The CDR3 DNA is TGTGCCAGCAGCTTAGATCGGGCAGGTACGGGACTACTTCACTACGAGCAGTACTTC. It translates to CASSLDRAGTGLLHYEQYF.

The genes are TRBV6-1 and TRBJ1-6; D remains unclear. The CDR3 contains 13 residues. The germline V and J ends were trimmed by 10 bases and 9 bases, with 16 bases remaining between them. Per the germline V gene, CDR1 is MNHNS and CDR2 is SASEGT. CDR3 sequence reads: CATTVGWGSPLHF. The CDR3 nucleotides read TGTGCCACTACCGTGGGGTGGGGTTCACCCCTCCACTTT.

There are a few counts of this clone. This rearrangement joins TRBV6-4 to TRBJ2-6, with 7 bases matching TRBD1. V gave up 3 bases and J gave up 3 bases; unmatched junction bases: 2. Looked up from germline, CDR1 is MRHNA and CDR2 is SNTAGT. This CDR3 region has 15 residues. The DNA of the CDR3 is TGTGCCAGCAGTGAGACAGGGAGTGGGGCCAACGTCCTGACTTTC. Its protein product is CASSETGSGANVLTF.

This clone is deemed large. The J gene is TRBJ1-5, the V gene TRBV7-9; a weak D match, TRBD1 (5 bases). The CDR3 has 16 residues. The V end lost 4 bases, the J end lost 3 bases, and 16 bases lay between the germline ends. The germline V gene encodes CDR1 SEHNR and CDR2 FQNEAQ (reference sequence). The CDR3 here is CASSSGKDGHNQPQHF. CDR3 sequence (DNA): TGTGCCAGCAGCTCGGGAAAAGACGGACACAATCAGCCCCAGCATTTT.

This clone was detected only a few times. A junction boundary mismatches the germline segment, possibly from a read error. The rearrangement uses TRBV2 and TRBJ1-4, with D perhaps TRBD1 (5 bases). In germline, CDR1 is SNHLY, CDR2 FYNNEI. CDR3 length equals 8 residues. The CDR3 sequence: CASSGGSF. Here the CDR3 DNA reads TGTGCCAGCAGTGGGGGGTCCTTT.

V usage is TRBV12-3 or TRBV12-4 and J usage is TRBJ1-3; no firm D call. The CDR3 loop spans 15 amino acids. V was pared by 7 bases and J by 0 bases, with 13 bases between. CDR3 residues: CASKERQTSGNTIYF. CDR3 sequence (DNA): TGTGCCAGCAAAGAGAGGCAAACCTCTGGAAACACCATATATTTT.

This clone has a handful of counts. The chain joins TRBV6-1 to TRBJ1-2, with 8 bases that match TRBD1. After removal of 1 base from V and 5 bases from J, the junction contained 3 bases not matched to a gene. The length of the CDR3 is 14 residues. Germline assignment: CDR1 MNHNS and CDR2 SASEGT. The CDR3 DNA reads as TGTGCCAGCAGTGAAGGGACAGGGTTGTATGGCTACACCTTC. Protein: CASSEGTGLYGYTF.

In its sample, this clone was seen a few times. The rearrangement joins TRBV2 to TRBJ1-1; 7 positions match TRBD1. The ends lost 4 bases at V and 0 bases at J; junction bases unmatched: 5. The CDR3 runs 15 residues. Per germline, CDR1 SNHLY and CDR2 FYNNEI. For the CDR3, the DNA is TGTGCCAGCAGTGCGAGACAGGGCATGAACACTGAAGCTTTCTTT. Translating gives CASSARQGMNTEAFF. Supplemented by reference TRBV2 and TRBJ1-1, the full variable domain reads EPEVTQTPSHQVTQMGQEVILRCVPISNHLYFYWYRQILGQKVEFLVSFYNNEISEKSEIFDDQFSVERPDGSNFTLKIRSTKLEDSAMYFCASSARQGMNTEAFFGQGTRLTVV.

This clone was detected only a few times. CDR3 amino acids: CASSLAQGHEQYF. DNA for the CDR3: TGTGCCAGCAGTTTAGCGCAAGGGCACGAGCAGTACTTC. This sequence joins TRBV12-3 or TRBV12-4 and TRBJ2-7, with D hard to call. The ends were cut back, 0 bases at V and 5 bases at J, with 8 bases in the middle. The CDR3 is made up of 13 amino acids.

J is TRBJ2-1 and V is TRBV20-1, with TRBD2 matching over 9 bases. This CDR3 region has 15 residues. Germline V gene sequence: CDR1 DFQATT, CDR2 SNEGSKA (reference sequence). Germline trimming cut 7 bases from V and 5 bases from J; bases unmatched to any gene: 12. In DNA, the CDR3 is TGCAGTGTCATACAGCCGGGACTAGCAAACAATGAGCAGTTCTTC. As protein: CSVIQPGLANNEQFF.

As concerns this clone: A read error may account for a junction end that differs from germline. This chain uses TRBV3-1 with TRBJ2-7; 7 bases fit TRBD2. Germline-derived CDR1 and CDR2 are LGHDT and YNNKEL (reference sequence). The CDR3 is 14 amino acids. CDR3 amino acids: CASIQLARDYEQYF. CDR3 DNA sequence: TGTGCCAGCATCCAACTAGCGCGGGACTACGAGCAGTACTTC.

This rearrangement joins TRBV7-3 to TRBJ1-1; D may be TRBD1 (5 bases). This CDR3 is 16 amino acids long. Looked up from germline, CDR1 is SGHTA and CDR2 is FQGTGA. Trimming removed 3 bases from V and 2 bases from J, with 16 bases in between. CDR3 DNA sequence: TGTGCCAGCAGCTTTACCCCGGACACTCTAAACACTGAAGCTTTCTTT. It codes for CASSFTPDTLNTEAFF.

This clone was counted a few times. A read error may account for a junction end that differs from germline. V and J are TRBV7-7 and TRBJ2-6; D may be TRBD1 (5 bases). The CDR3 sequence is 16 residues long. The germline V gene encodes CDR1 SSHAT and CDR2 FNYEAQ (reference sequence). The CDR3 DNA follows: TGTGCTAGCAGCCCCGGACAAGCCTCTGGGGCCAACGTCCTGACTTTC. This encodes CASSPGQASGANVLTF.

On this clone: This CDR3 fails to terminate in the conserved phenylalanine or tryptophan, so it likely reflects a read error. The chain employs TRBV5-5 and TRBJ2-7, with 11 bases aligning to TRBD1. Looked up from germline, CDR1 is SGHKS and CDR2 is YYEKEE (reference sequence). The CDR3 consists of 14 residues. V lost 4 bases to trimming and J lost 3 bases; unmatched junction nucleotides: 3. CDR3 in amino acids: CASSGGTGGYEQYL. The CDR3 coding sequence is TGTGCCAGCAGCGGAGGGACAGGGGGCTACGAGCAGTACCTC.

This clone was observed a handful of times. The junction departs from the called germline gene at one end, perhaps through a read error. As DNA, the CDR3 is TGTGGCAGCATCCAGGGCGACTCCTACAATGAGCAGTTCTTC. Encoded protein: CGSIQGDSYNEQFF. The J gene is TRBJ2-1, the V gene TRBV6-1; a possible D gene is TRBD1 (5 bases). Germline assignment: CDR1 MNHNS and CDR2 SASEGT. The CDR3 consists of 14 residues.

This chain links TRBV6-1 with TRBJ1-2; no clear D. Germline V gene lookup returns CDR1 MNHNS and CDR2 SASEGT. The V end lost 7 bases, the J end lost 6 bases, and 18 bases lay between the germline ends. The CDR3 runs to 14 residues. CDR3 amino acids: CASKEEENVHGYTF. In nucleotides, the CDR3 is TGTGCCAGCAAAGAAGAGGAAAACGTCCATGGCTACACCTTC.

The V gene is TRBV14, the J gene TRBJ1-3; the D gene is possibly TRBD1 (5 bases). The length of the CDR3 is 15 residues. Germline values: CDR1 SGHDN, CDR2 FVKESK. Trimming left V 1 base short and J 2 bases short, with 9 bases between. The CDR3 loop reads CASSQGRGPGNTIYF. The CDR3 region has the DNA TGTGCCAGCAGCCAAGGAAGGGGTCCTGGAAACACCATATATTTT.

This chain joins TRBV2 and TRBJ1-2, with D hard to call. V lost 6 bases and J 3 bases, leaving 17 bases between the germline ends. CDR3 length: 15 amino acids. The germline gives CDR1 SNHLY, CDR2 FYNNEI. The CDR3 loop is CASRGSGSRDYGYTF. In DNA form, the CDR3 reads TGTGCCAGCAGGGGATCGGGCAGTCGAGACTATGGCTACACCTTC.

V usage is TRBV15 and J usage is TRBJ1-1; TRBD1 might be the D (5 bases). This CDR3 has 21 residues. Trimming shortened V by 5 bases and J by 4 bases, and 35 bases separated the two germline ends. Germline V gene sequence: CDR1 LNHNV, CDR2 YYDKDF (reference sequence). Here the CDR3 DNA reads TGTGCCACCAGCCCTTGGGTGGGGTTTCGGGCAGGGAATGGGCTGGGCACTGAAGCTTTCTTT. Translated, it gives CATSPWVGFRAGNGLGTEAFF. The variable domain in full, with the rest retrieved from reference TRBV15 and TRBJ1-1, is DAMVIQNPRYQVTQFGKPVTLSCSQTLNHNVMYWYQQKSSQAPKLLFHYYDKDFNNEADTPDNFQSRRPNTSFCFLDIRSPGLGDTAMYLCATSPWVGFRAGNGLGTEAFFGQGTRLTVV.

This clone is categorized as medium-sized. This chain links TRBV29-1 with TRBJ1-4, with no clear D. This CDR3 is built from 14 residues. V lost 4 bases, J lost 7 bases, and 16 bases lay in between. Germline CDR1 reads SQVTM; CDR2 reads ANQGSEA. CDR3 residues: CSVVGGQYGEKLFF. In nucleotides, the CDR3 is TGCAGCGTTGTAGGTGGCCAGTATGGTGAAAAACTGTTTTTT.

The chain links TRBV20-1 to TRBJ2-5; D is perhaps TRBD1 (5 bases). The germline gives CDR1 DFQATT, CDR2 SNEGSKA (reference sequence). The CDR3 extends over 14 amino acids. V was shortened by 5 bases and J by 1 base, with 14 bases between the two germline ends. CDR3 DNA: TGCAGTGCTGCCCACAGGACACGCCAAGAGACCCAGTACTTC. This gives the protein CSAAHRTRQETQYF.